This T cell receptor (beta chain) was identified during a study of T cells in Graves' hyperthyroidism and ophthalmopathy. On the study more broadly: Prior to any treatment, at the point of initial diagnosis, peripheral blood was collected.

Researchers barred patients who had uncontrolled infection, other autoimmune disease, pregnancy or lactation. This CDR3 is 13 amino acids long. Per germline, CDR1 MNHEY and CDR2 SMNVEV (reference sequence). V was clipped by 4 bases and J by 6 bases, with 13 bases between them. At least ten counts were recorded for this clonotype. Its antigen remains unidentified. The TCR beta CDR3 regions underwent amplification using RNA transcripts as the source. During a first-round RT-PCR of the TCR CDR3, the HTBI primer set was used. TCRdb re-derived calls from the multiplex PCR reads in MiXCR, one entry per CDR3 protein. Of 340,000 or so distinct CDR3 sequences in the sample, about 15% were seen once. Study-wide results and limits: The blood repertoire included most of the expanded thyroid clonotypes above 0.001.

Sequenced: blood. The gene calls are TRBV27 and TRBJ2-7; D unclear. The source of this sequence is a young man with Graves' hyperthyroidism. The CDR3 spells CASSSGPAREQYF. The CDR3 bases are TGTGCCAGCAGTTCCGGTCCTGCTCGCGAGCAGTACTTC.